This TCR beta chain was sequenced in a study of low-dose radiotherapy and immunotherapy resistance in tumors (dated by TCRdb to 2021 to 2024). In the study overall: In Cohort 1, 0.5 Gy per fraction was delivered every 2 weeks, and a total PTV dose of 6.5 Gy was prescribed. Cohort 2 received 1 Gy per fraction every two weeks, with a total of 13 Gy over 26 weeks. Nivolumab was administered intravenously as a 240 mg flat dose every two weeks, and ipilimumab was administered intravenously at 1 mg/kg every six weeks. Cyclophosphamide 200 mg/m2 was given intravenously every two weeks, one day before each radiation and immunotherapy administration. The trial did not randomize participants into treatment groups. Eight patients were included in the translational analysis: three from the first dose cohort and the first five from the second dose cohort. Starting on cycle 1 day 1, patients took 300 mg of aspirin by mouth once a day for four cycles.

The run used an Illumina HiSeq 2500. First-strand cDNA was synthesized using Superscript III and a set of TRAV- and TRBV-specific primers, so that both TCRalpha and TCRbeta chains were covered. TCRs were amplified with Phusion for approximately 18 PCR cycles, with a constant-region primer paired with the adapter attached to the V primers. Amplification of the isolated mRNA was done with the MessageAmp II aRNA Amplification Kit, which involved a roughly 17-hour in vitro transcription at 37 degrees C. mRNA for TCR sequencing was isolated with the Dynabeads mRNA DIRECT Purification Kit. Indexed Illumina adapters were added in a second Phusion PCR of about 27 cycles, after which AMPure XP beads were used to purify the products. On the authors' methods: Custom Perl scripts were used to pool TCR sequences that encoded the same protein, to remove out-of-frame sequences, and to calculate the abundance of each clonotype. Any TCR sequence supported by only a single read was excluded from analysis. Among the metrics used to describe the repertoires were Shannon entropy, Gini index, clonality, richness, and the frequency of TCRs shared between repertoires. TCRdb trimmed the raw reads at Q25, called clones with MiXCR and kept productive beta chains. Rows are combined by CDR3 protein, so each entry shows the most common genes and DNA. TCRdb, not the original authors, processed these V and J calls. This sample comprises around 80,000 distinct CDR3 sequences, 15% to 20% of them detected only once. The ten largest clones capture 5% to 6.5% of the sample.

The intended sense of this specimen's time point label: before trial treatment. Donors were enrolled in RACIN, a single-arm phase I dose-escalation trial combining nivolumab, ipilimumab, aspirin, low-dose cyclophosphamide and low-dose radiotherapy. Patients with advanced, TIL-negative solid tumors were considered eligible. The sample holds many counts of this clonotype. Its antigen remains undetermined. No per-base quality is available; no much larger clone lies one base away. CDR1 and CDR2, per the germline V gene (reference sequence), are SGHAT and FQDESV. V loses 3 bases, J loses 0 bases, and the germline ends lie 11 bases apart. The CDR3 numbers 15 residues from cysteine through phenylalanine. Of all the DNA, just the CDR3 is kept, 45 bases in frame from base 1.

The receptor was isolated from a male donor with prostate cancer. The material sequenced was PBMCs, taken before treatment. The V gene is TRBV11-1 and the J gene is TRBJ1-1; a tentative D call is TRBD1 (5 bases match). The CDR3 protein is CASSFGGIMNTEAFF. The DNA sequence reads TGTGCCAGCAGCTTTGGGGGTATCATGAACACTGAAGCTTTCTTT.